Given below is one T cell receptor (beta chain) in context. The data are from a study of blood T cell repertoires in COVID-19. Whole-study context: The United States, Italy and Spain were the sources of the acute and convalescent COVID-19 samples. PBMCs, B-cell-depleted T cells, or T cells were the source of the cDNA or gDNA that made up the material.

Methods used by the authors: Estimation of nucleated cell counts was performed using reference gene primer amplification. Profiling relied on immunoSEQ multiplex PCR, and the TCRdb table lists in-frame clones only, not all of them. D and trimming come from the DNA, and the V and J calls and clone size come from that table. The profile shows over 100,000 clones, roughly 86% of them singletons. Sequenced material: peripheral blood. The TCR sequence derives from a man aged 35 to 55 with acute or convalescent COVID-19.

CDR3 nucleotides: TGTGCCAGCAGCCAAGGTGGCGGGGTGAAGGATACGCAGTATTTT. Protein sequence: CASSQGGGVKDTQYF. The chain carries TRBV4-2 and TRBJ2-3, with a possible D match to TRBD2 (6 bases). Trimming took off 1 base at V and 6 bases at J, with 14 bases between the two ends. Germline lookup yields CDR1 LGHNA and CDR2 YNFKEQ. The CDR3 extends over 15 amino acids.